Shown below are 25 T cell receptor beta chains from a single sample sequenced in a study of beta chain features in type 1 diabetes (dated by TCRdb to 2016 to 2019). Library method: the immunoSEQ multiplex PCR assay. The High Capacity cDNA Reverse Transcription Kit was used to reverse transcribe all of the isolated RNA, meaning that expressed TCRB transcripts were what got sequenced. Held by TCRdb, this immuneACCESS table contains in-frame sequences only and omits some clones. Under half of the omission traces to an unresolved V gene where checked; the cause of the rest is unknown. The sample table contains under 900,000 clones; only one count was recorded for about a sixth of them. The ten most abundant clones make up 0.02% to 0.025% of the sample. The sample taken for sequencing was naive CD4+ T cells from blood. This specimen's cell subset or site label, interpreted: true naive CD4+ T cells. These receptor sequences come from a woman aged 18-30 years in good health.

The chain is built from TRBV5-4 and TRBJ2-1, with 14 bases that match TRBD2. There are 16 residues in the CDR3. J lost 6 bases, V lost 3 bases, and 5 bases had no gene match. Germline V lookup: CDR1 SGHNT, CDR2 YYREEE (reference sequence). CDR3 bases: TGTGCCAGCAGCTGGGGAGGACTAGCGGGGGGCAATGAGCAGTTCTTC. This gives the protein CASSWGGLAGGNEQFF.

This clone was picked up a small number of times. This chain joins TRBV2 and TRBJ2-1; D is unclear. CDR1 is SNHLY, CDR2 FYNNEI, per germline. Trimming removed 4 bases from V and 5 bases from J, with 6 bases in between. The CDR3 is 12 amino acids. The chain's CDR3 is CASSVGHNEQFF. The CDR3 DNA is TGTGCCAGCAGTGTAGGACACAATGAGCAGTTCTTC.

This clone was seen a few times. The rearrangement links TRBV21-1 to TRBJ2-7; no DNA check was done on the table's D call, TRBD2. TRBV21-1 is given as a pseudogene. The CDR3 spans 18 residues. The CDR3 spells CASSKKSSGRAKRDEQYF. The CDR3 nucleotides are TGTGCCAGCAGCAAAAAATCATCCGGACGGGCAAAGCGGGACGAGCAGTACTTC.

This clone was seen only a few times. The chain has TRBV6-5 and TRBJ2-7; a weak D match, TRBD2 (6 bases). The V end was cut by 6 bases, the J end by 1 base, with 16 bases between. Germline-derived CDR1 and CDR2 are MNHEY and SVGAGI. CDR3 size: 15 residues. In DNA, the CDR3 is TGTGCCAGCAGCCGCGACTCGCGGGGATCCTACGAGCAGTACTTC. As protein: CASSRDSRGSYEQYF.

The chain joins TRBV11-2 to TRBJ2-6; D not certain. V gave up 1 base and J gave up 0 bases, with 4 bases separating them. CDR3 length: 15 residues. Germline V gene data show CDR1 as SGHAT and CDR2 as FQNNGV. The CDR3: CASSLVSSGANVLTF. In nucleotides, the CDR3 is TGTGCCAGCAGCTTAGTGAGCTCTGGGGCCAACGTCCTGACTTTC.

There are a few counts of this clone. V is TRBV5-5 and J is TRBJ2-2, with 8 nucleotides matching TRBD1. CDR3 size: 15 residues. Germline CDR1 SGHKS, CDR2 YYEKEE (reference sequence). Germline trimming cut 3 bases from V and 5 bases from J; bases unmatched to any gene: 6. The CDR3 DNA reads TGTGCCAGCAGCTGGCTGGACAGGGAAACCGGGGAGCTGTTTTTT. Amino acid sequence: CASSWLDRETGELFF.

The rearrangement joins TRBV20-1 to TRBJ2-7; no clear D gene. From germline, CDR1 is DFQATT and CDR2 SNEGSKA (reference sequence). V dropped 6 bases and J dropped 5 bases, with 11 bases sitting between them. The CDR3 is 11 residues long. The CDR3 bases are TGCAGTGCAAAGACATTCGACGAGCAGTACTTC. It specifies CSAKTFDEQYF.

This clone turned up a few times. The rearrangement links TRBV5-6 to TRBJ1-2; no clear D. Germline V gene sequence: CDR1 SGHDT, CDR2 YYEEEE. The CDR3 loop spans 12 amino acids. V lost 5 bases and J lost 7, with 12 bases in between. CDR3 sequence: CASSAWPGGYTF. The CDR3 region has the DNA TGTGCCAGCAGTGCTTGGCCCGGTGGCTACACCTTC.

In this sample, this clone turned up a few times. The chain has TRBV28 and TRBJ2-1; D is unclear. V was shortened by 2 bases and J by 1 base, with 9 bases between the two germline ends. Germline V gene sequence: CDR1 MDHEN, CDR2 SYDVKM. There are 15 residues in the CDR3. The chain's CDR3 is CASSLRRRSYNEQFF. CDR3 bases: TGTGCCAGCAGTTTACGTCGGCGGTCCTACAATGAGCAGTTCTTC.

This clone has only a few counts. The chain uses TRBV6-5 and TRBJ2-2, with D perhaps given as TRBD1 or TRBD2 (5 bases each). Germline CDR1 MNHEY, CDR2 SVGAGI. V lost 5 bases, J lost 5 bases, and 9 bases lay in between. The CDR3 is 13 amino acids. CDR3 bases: TGTGCCAGCAGTAGGGACCTAACCGGGGAGCTGTTTTTT. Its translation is CASSRDLTGELFF.

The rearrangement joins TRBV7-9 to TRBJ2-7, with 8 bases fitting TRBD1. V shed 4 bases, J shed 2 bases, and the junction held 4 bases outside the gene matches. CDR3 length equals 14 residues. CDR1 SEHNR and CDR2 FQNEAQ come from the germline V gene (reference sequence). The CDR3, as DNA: TGTGCCAGCAGCTATACAGGGGGTCCCTACGAGCAGTACTTC. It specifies CASSYTGGPYEQYF.

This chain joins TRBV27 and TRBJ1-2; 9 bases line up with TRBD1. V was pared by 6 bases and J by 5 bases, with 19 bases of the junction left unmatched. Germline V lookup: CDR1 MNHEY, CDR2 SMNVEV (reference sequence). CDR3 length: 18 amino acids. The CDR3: CASSPIASIQGARYGYTF. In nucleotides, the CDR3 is TGTGCCAGCAGCCCAATAGCGTCAATACAGGGGGCGCGGTATGGCTACACCTTC.

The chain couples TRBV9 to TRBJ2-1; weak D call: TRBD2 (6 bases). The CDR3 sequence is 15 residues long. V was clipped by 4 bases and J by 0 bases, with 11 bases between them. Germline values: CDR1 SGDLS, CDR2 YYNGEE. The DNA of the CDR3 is TGTGCCAGCAGCCTAGCGCAGAGCTCCTACAATGAGCAGTTCTTC. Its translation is CASSLAQSSYNEQFF.

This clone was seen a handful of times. The CDR3 protein is CASSHVAYYEQYF. DNA of the CDR3: TGTGCCAGCAGCCACGTGGCGTACTACGAGCAGTACTTC. The chain is built from TRBV7-2 and TRBJ2-7; the D is unclear. There are 13 residues in the CDR3. Germline values: CDR1 SGHTA, CDR2 FQGNSA. Trimming cost V 5 bases and J 3 bases, with 11 bases left between them. The full variable domain, with the rest looked up from reference TRBV7-2 and TRBJ2-7, is GAGVSQSPSNKVTEKGKDVELRCDPISGHTALYWYRQSLGQGLEFLIYFQGNSAPDKSGLPSDRFSAERTGGSVSTLTIQRTQQEDSAVYLCASSHVAYYEQYFGPGTRLTVT.

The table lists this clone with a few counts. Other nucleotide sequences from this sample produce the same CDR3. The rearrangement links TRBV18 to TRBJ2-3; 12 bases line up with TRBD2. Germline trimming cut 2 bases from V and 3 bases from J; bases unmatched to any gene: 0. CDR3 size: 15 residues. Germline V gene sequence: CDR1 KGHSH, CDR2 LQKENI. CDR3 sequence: CASSPGLAGTDTQYF. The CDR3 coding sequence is TGTGCCAGCTCACCAGGACTAGCGGGGACAGATACGCAGTATTTT.

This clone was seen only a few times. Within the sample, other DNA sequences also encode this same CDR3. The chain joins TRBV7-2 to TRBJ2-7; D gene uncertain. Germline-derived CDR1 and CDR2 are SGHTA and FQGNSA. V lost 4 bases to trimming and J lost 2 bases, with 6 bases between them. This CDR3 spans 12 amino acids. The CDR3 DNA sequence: TGTGCCAGCAGCTCATCCCCCTACGAGCAGTACTTC. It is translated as CASSSSPYEQYF.

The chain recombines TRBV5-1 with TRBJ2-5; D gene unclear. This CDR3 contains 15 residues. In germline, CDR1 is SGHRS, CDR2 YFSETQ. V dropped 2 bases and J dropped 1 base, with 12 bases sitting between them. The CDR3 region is CASSFDPGPQETQYF. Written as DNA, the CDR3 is TGCGCCAGCAGCTTCGACCCGGGCCCCCAAGAGACCCAGTACTTC.

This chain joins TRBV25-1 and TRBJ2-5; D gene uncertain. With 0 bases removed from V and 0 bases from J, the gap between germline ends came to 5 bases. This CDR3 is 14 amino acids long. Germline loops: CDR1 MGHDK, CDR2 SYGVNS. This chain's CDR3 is CASSEYNNQETQYF. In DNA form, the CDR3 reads TGTGCCAGCAGTGAATACAACAACCAAGAGACCCAGTACTTC.

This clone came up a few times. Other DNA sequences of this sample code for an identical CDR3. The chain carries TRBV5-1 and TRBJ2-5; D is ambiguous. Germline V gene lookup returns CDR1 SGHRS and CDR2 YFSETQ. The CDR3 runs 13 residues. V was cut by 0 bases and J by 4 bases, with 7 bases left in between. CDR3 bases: TGCGCCAGCAGCTTGGCAGCCGGAGAGACCCAGTACTTC. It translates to CASSLAAGETQYF.

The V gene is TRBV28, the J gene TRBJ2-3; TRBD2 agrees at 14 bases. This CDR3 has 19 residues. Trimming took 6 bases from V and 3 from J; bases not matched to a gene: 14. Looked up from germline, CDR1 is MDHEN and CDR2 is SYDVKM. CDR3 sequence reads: CASRPRAFGTSGSTDTQYF. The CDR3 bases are TGTGCCAGCAGACCAAGGGCGTTCGGGACTAGCGGGAGTACAGATACGCAGTATTTT.

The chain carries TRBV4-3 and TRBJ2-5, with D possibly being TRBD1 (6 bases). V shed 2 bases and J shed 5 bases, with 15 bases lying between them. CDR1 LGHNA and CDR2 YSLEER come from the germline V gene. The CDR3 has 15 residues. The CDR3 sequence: CASSQRARGAETQYF. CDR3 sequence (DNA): TGCGCCAGCAGCCAAAGAGCCAGGGGAGCGGAGACCCAGTACTTC.

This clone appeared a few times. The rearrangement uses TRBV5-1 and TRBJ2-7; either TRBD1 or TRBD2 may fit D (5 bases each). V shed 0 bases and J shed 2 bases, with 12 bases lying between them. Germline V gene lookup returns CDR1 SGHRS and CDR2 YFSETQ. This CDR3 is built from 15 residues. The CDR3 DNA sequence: TGCGCCAGCAGCTTGGGGGTGAGGGGAACCTACGAGCAGTACTTC. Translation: CASSLGVRGTYEQYF. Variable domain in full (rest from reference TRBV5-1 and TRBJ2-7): KAGVTQTPRYLIKTRGQQVTLSCSPISGHRSVSWYQQTPGQGLQFLFEYFSETQRNKGNFPGRFSGRQFSNSRSEMNVSTLELGDSALYLCASSLGVRGTYEQYFGPGTRLTVT.

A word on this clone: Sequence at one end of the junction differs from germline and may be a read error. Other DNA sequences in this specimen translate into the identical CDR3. CDR3 in amino acids: CASSSPGELFF. The CDR3 bases are TGCGCCAGCAGCAGCCCCGGAGAGCTGTTTTTT. The V gene is TRBV5-1, the J gene TRBJ2-2; no reliable D call. The germline gives CDR1 SGHRS, CDR2 YFSETQ. The CDR3 is 11 residues long. Combining the CDR3 with reference TRBV5-1 and TRBJ2-2 gives the whole variable domain KAGVTQTPRYLIKTRGQQVTLSCSPISGHRSVSWYQQTPGQGLQFLFEYFSETQRNKGNFPGRFSGRQFSNSRSEMNVSTLELGDSALYLCASSSPGELFFGEGSRLTVL.

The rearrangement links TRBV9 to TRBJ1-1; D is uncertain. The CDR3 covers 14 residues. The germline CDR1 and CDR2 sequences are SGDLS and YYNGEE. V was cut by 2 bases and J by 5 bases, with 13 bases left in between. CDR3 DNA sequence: TGTGCCAGCAGCGTCCTGCCCTTGAGTACTGAAGCTTTCTTT. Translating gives CASSVLPLSTEAFF.

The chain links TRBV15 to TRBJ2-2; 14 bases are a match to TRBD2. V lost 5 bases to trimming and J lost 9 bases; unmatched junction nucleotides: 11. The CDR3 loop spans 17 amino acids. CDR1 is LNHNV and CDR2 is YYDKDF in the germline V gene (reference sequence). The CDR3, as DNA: TGTGCCACCAGCCATGGTGGGACTAGCGGGAGCAGGAGGGAGCTGTTTTTT. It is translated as CATSHGGTSGSRRELFF.